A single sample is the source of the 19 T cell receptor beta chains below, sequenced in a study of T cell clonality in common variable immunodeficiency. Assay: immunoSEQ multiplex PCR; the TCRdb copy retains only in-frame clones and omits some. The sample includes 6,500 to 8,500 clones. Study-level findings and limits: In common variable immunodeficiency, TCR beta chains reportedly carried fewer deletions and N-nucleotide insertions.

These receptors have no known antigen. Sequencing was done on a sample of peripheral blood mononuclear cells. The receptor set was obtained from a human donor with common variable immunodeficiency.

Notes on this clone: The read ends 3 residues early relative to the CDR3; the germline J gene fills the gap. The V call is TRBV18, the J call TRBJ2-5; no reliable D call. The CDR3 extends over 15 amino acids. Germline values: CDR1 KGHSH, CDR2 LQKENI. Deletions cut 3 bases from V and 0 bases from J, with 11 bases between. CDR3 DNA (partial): TGTGCCAGCTCACCCCTGACTCTGTACCAAGAGACC. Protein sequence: CASSPLTLYQET. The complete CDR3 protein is CASSPLTLYQETQYF. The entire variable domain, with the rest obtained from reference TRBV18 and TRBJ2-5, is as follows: NAGVMQNPRHLVRRRGQEARLRCSPMKGHSHVYWYRQLPEEGLKFMVYLQKENIIDESGMPKERFSAEFPKEGPSILRIQQVVRGDSAAYFCASSPLTLYQETQYFGPGTRLLVL.

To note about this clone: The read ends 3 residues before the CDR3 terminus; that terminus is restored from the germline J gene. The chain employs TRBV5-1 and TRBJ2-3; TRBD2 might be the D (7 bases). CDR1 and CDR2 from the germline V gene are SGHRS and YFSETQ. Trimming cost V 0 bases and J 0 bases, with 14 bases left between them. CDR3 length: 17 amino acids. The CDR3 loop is CASSLEPGGPSTDTQYF. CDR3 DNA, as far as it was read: TGCGCCAGCAGCTTGGAACCCGGGGGGCCGAGCACAGATACG.

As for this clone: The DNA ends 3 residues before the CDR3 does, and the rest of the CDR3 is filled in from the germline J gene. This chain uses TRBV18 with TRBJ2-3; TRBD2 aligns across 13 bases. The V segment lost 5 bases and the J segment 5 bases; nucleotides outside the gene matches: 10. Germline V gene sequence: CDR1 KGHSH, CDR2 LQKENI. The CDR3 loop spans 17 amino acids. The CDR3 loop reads CASSKLPTSGGEDTQYF. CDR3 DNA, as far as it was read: TGTGCCAGCTCAAAACTTCCAACTAGCGGGGGGGAAGATACG.

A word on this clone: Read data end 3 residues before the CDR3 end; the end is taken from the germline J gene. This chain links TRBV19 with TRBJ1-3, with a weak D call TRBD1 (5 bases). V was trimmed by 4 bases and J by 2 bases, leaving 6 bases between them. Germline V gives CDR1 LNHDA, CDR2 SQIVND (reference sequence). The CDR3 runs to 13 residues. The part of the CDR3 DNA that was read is TGTGCCAGTAGTACAGGGCCTGGAAACACC. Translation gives CASSTGPGNT. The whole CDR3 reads CASSTGPGNTIYF.

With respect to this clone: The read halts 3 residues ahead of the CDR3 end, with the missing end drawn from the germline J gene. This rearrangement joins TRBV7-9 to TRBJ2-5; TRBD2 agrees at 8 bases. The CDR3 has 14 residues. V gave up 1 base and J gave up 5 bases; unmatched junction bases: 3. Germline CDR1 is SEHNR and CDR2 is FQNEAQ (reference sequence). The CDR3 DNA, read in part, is TGTGCCAGCAGCTTAGGTCTAGCGGGTGAGACC. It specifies CASSLGLAGET. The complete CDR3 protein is CASSLGLAGETQYF.

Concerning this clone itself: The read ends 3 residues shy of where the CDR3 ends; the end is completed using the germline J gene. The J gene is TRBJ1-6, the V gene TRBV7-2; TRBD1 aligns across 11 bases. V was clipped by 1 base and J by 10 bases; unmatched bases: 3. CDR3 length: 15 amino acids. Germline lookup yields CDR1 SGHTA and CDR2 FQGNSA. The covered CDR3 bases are TGTGCCAGCAGCTTAGTAGGACAGGGGGCCTCACCC. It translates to CASSLVGQGASP. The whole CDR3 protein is CASSLVGQGASPLHF.

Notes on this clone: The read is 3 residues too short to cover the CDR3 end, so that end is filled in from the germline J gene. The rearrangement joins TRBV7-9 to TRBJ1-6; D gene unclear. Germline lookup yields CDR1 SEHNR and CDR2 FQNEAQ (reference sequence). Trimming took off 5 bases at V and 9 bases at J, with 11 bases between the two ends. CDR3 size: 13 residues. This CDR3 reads CASSPPHGSPLHF. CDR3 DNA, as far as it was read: TGTGCCAGCAGCCCCCCCCACGGTTCACCC.

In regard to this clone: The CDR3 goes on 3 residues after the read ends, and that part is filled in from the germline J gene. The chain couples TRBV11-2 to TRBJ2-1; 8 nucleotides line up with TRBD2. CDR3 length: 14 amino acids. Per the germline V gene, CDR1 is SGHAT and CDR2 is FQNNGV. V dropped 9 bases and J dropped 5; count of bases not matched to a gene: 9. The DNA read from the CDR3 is TGTGCCAGTGGGGTAACGGGAGGGGACAATGAG. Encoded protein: CASGVTGGDNE. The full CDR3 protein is CASGVTGGDNEQFF.

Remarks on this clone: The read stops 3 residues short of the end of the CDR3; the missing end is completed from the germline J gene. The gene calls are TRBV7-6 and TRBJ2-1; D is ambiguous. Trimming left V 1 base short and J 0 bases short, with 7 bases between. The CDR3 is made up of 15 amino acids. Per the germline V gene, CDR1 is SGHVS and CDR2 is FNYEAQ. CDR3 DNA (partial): TGTGCCAGCAGCTTAGGGCTGAGCTCCTACAATGAG. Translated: CASSLGLSSYNE. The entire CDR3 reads CASSLGLSSYNEQFF.

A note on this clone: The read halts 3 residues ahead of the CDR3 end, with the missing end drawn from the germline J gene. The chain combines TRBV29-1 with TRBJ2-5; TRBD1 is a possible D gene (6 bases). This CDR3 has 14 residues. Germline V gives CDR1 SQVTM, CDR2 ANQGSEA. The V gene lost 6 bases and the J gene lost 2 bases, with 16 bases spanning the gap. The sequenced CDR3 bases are TGCAGCGTACTCAGACCAGGGGCACAAGAGACC. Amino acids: CSVLRPGAQET. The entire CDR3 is CSVLRPGAQETQYF.

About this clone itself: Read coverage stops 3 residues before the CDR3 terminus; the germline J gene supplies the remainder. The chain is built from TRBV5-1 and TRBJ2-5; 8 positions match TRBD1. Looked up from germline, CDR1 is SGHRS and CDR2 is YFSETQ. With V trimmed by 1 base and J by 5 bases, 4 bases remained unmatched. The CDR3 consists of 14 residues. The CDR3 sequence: CASSLRGQGETQYF. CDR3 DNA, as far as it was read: TGCGCCAGCAGCTTGCGCGGACAGGGTGAGACC.

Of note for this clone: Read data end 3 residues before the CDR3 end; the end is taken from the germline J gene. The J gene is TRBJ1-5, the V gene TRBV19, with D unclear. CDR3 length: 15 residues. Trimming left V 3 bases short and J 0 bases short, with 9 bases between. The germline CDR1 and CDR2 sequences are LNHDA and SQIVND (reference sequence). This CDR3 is CASSIRVDSNQPQHF. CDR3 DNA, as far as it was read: TGTGCCAGTAGTATTAGGGTGGATAGCAATCAGCCC.

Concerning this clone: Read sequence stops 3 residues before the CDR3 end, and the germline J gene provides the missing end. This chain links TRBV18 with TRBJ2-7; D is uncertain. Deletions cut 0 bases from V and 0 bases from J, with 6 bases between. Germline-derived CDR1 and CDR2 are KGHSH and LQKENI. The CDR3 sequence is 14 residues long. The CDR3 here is CASSPPVSSYEQYF. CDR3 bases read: TGTGCCAGCTCACCACCGGTCAGCTCCTACGAG.

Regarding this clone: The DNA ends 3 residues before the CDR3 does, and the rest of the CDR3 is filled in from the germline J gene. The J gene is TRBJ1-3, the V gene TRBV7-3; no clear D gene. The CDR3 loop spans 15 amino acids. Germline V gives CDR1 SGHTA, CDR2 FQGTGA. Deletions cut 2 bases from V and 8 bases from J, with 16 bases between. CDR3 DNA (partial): TGTGCCAGCAGCTTAGCAGGTTTGGCTTCCGACACC. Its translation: CASSLAGLASDT. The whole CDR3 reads CASSLAGLASDTIYF.

The DNA read from the CDR3 is TGTGCCAGTAGTCGGGGTTTTGAATCAACCGGGGAG. Its translation: CASSRGFESTGE. The whole CDR3 sequence is CASSRGFESTGELFF. This sequence joins TRBV19 and TRBJ2-2; maybe TRBD2 (5 bases). The DNA ends 3 residues before the CDR3 does, and the rest of the CDR3 is filled in from the germline J gene. The CDR3 extends over 15 amino acids. Germline V CDR1 and CDR2: LNHDA, SQIVND (reference sequence). The V and J ends lost 5 bases and 5 bases respectively, with 15 bases between them.

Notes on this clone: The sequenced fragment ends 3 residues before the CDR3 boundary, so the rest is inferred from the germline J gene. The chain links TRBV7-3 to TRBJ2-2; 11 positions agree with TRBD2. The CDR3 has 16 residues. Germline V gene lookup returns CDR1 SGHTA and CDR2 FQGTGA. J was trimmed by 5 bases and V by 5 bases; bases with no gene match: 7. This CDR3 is CASSHSLAGGTGELFF. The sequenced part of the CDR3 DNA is TGTGCCAGCAGCCACTCTTTAGCGGGGGGGACCGGGGAG.

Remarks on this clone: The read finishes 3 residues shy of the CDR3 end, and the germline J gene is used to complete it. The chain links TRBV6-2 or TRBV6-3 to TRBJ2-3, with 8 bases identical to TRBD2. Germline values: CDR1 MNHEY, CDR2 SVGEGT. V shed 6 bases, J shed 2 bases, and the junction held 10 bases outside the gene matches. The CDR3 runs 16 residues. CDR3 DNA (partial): TGTGCCAGCAGGCCCCCAGGGCGGGGGGTCACAGATACG. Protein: CASRPPGRGVTDT. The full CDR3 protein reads CASRPPGRGVTDTQYF.

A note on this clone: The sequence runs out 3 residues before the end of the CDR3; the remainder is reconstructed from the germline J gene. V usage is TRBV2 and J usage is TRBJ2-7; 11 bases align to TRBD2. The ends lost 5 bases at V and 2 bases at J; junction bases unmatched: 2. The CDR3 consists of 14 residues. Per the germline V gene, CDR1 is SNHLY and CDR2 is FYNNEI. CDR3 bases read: TGTGCCAGCAGTATAGCGGGGGGGCCCTACGAG. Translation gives CASSIAGGPYE. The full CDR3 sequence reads CASSIAGGPYEQYF. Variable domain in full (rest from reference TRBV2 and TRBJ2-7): EPEVTQTPSHQVTQMGQEVILRCVPISNHLYFYWYRQILGQKVEFLVSFYNNEISEKSEIFDDQFSVERPDGSNFTLKIRSTKLEDSAMYFCASSIAGGPYEQYFGPGTRLTVT.

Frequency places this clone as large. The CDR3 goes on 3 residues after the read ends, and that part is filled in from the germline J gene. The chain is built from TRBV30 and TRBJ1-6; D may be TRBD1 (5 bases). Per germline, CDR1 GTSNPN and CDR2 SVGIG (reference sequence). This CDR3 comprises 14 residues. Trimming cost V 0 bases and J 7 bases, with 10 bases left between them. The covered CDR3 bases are TGTGCCTGGAGTGTACAGGCCCCAAATTCACCC. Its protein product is CAWSVQAPNSP. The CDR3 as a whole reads CAWSVQAPNSPLHF.